This T cell receptor beta chain was identified in a study of T cells after yellow fever vaccination. This clonotype was picked up many times. MiXCR, run by TCRdb on the 5' RACE reads, gives a single entry per CDR3 protein. The sample has 140,000 to 150,000 distinct CDR3 sequences, 5% to 7.5% seen once; the top ten hold approximately 0.67%. The TCR sequence derives from a young man who received the YFV17D yellow fever vaccine. The sample here was CD4+ T cells sorted from PBMCs, taken 10 days after the yellow fever booster vaccination.

The CDR3 bases are TGCGCCAGCAGCATACTTTCGGACGTCGGGGGGGAGCAGTACTTC. This codes for CASSILSDVGGEQYF. This sequence joins TRBV5-1 and TRBJ2-7; 7 nucleotides align to TRBD2. CDR3 length: 15 amino acids. Germline trimming cut 4 bases from V and 7 bases from J; bases unmatched to any gene: 14. Germline values: CDR1 SGHRS, CDR2 YFSETQ.